This TCR beta chain was identified during a study of T-cell reconstitution after alpha-beta-depleted transplantation in children. Overall study findings and caveats: TCRbeta diversity was high at day 60 in some patients (a result of surviving recipient T cells and thymic progenitors). Several hundred expanded graft clones reportedly were the source of alpha-beta T cells about two months after transplant. It was newly produced T cells that mostly accounted for T-cell counts and diversity one year after transplant.

Many counts were recorded for this clonotype. Its antigen is as yet unknown. Between the trimmed V and J ends, which lost 4 bases and 0 bases, there was a span of 7 bases. The CDR3 runs 14 residues. CDR1 is SGHTA, CDR2 FQGNSA, per germline. The TCRbeta library was prepared with unique molecular identifiers. A single record per CDR3 protein comes from TCRdb applying MiXCR to the PCR reads. The sample has 600,000 to 800,000 distinct CDR3 sequences, approximately 14% seen once. The origin of this receptor is a girl aged 2-10 years with congenital amegakaryocytic thrombocytopenia, due to receive a stem cell transplant. Source: PBMCs, taken before TCRalphabeta/CD19-depleted stem cell transplant. V and J are TRBV7-2 and TRBJ1-5, with D perhaps TRBD1 (6 bases). CDR3 region: CASSWTDSNQPQHF. The CDR3 DNA sequence: TGTGCCAGCAGCTGGACAGATAGCAATCAGCCCCAGCATTTT.